A selection of T cell receptor beta chains follows, all from one sample in a study of technical replicates of blood from a handful of donors. TCRdb's table, derived via immunoSEQ multiplex PCR, lists solely in-frame clones and lacks some. The sample records more than 60,000 clones, approximately 95% being singletons. Sequenced material: T cells isolated from PBMCs. The receptors shown here come from a human donor in good health. Each CDR3 is given with its conserved first and last residue. The order of the fields is CDR3 length, J gene, V gene, CDR3 protein.

CDR3 length: 16; J gene: TRBJ1-2; V gene: TRBV29-1; CDR3 protein: CSVGGQGAGLDYGYTF
CDR3 length: 16; J gene: TRBJ2-5; V gene: TRBV11-2; CDR3 protein: CASSRLRGSRRETQYF
CDR3 length: 16; J gene: TRBJ2-6; V gene: TRBV9; CDR3 protein: CASSGTGNSGANVLTF
CDR3 length: 14; J gene: TRBJ2-7; V gene: TRBV2; CDR3 protein: CASSEYGQGNEQYF
CDR3 length: 13; J gene: TRBJ1-1; V gene: TRBV27; CDR3 protein: CASSLGQYTEAFF
CDR3 length: 15; J gene: TRBJ2-1; V gene: TRBV5-1; CDR3 protein: CASSSTLDSYNEQFF
CDR3 length: 13; J gene: TRBJ1-2; V gene: TRBV6-1; CDR3 protein: CASSDTGAYGYTF
CDR3 length: 15; J gene: TRBJ2-7; V gene: TRBV9; CDR3 protein: CASSPRGSQSYEQYF
CDR3 length: 16; J gene: TRBJ2-1; V gene: TRBV5-4; CDR3 protein: CASTRGLAGVYNEQFF
CDR3 length: 15; J gene: TRBJ1-2; V gene: TRBV6-6; CDR3 protein: CASSYPDRGDYGYTF
CDR3 length: 15; J gene: TRBJ1-1; V gene: TRBV7-9; CDR3 protein: CASSLSGRLNTEAFF
CDR3 length: 15; J gene: TRBJ2-1; V gene: TRBV9; CDR3 protein: CASSVGDRAYNEQFF
CDR3 length: 14; J gene: TRBJ1-1; V gene: TRBV18; CDR3 protein: CASSPPREATEAFF
CDR3 length: 15; J gene: TRBJ2-4; V gene: TRBV7-2; CDR3 protein: CASSPRDLAKNIQYF
CDR3 length: 16; J gene: TRBJ1-1; V gene: TRBV18; CDR3 protein: CASSSGTGTEDTEAFF